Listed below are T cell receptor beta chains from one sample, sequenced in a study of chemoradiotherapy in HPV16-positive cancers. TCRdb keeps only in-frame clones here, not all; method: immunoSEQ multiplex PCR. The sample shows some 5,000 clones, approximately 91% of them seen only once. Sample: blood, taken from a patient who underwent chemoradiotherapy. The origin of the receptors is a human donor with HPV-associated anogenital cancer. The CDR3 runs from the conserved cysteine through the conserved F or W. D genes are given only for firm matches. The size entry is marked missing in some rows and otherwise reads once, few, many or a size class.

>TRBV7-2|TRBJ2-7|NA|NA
CASSGRTSNEQYF
TGTGCCAGCAGCGGGAGGACCTCCAACGAGCAGTACTTC
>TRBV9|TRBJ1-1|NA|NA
CASSVGIGGTEAFF
TGTGCCAGCAGCGTAGGGATAGGGGGCACTGAAGCTTTCTTT
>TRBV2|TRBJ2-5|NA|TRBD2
CASSETTSGQTQYF
TGTGCCAGCAGTGAAACGACTAGCGGACAGACCCAGTACTTC
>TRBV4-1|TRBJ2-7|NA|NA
CASSQEGGGTEWYEQYF
TGCGCCAGCAGCCAAGAAGGGGGCGGGACAGAGTGGTACGAGCAGTACTTC
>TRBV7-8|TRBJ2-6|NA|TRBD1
CASRGQYSGANVLTF
TGTGCCAGCAGGGGACAGTACTCTGGGGCCAACGTCCTGACTTTC
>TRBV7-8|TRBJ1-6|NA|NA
CASSLGNSPLHF
TGTGCCAGCAGCTTAGGGAATTCACCCCTCCACTTT
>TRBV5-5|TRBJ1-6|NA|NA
CASSEGLRGSPLHF
TGTGCCAGCAGTGAGGGGTTACGGGGTTCACCCCTCCACTTT
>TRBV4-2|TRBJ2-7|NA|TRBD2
CASSQGGGGTYEQYF
TGTGCCAGCAGCCAAGGGGGCGGGGGGACCTACGAGCAGTACTTC
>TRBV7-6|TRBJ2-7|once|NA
CASSQEYYEQYF
TGTGCCAGCAGCCAAGAATATTACGAGCAGTACTTC
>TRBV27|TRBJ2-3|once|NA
CASSQGSGTPLDTQYF
TGTGCCAGCAGCCAAGGGTCCGGGACACCGTTAGATACGCAGTATTTT
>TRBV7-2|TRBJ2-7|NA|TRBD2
CASSPVGLAGGPEQYF
TGTGCCAGCAGCCCCGTTGGACTAGCGGGAGGGCCGGAGCAGTACTTC
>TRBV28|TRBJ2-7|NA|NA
CASSRPAPGEQYF
TGTGCCAGCAGTCGTCCTGCCCCCGGCGAGCAGTACTTC
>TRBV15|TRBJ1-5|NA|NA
CATSRGGGSNQPQHF
TGTGCCACCAGCAGAGGAGGGGGTAGCAATCAGCCCCAGCATTTT
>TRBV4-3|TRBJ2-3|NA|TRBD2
CASSQERLAGDRADTQYF
TGCGCCAGCAGCCAAGAACGGTTAGCGGGAGATCGTGCAGATACGCAGTATTTT
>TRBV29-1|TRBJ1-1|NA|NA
CSAHWAREGNTEAFF
TGCAGCGCTCATTGGGCCAGGGAGGGGAACACTGAAGCTTTCTTT
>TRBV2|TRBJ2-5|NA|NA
CASSEGGLGTQYF
TGTGCCAGCAGTGAGGGGGGTTTGGGGACCCAGTACTTC
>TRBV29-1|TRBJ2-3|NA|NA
CSSRGTDTQYF
TGCAGCTCTCGGGGGACAGATACGCAGTATTTT
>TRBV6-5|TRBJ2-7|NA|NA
CASSQSTGSYEQYF
TGTGCCAGCAGTCAATCGACAGGCTCCTACGAGCAGTACTTC
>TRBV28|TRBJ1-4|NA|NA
CASQAVANEKLFF
TGTGCCAGCCAGGCGGTGGCTAATGAAAAACTGTTTTTT
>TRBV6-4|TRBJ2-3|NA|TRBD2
CASSDGGGTDTQYF
TGTGCCAGCAGTGACGGGGGGGGGACGGATACGCAGTATTTT
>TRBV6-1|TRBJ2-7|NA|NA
CASSESGRKISYEQYF
TGTGCCAGCAGTGAATCGGGACGTAAAATCTCCTACGAGCAGTACTTC
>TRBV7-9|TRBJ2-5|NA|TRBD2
CASSPPGRGIRETQYF
TGTGCCAGCAGCCCCCCGGGGCGGGGGATCCGGGAGACCCAGTACTTC
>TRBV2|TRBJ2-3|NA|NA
CAMQISSTDTQYF
TGTGCCATGCAGATATCTAGCACAGATACGCAGTATTTT
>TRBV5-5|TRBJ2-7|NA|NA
CASSQQVEQYF
TGTGCCAGCAGCCAACAGGTTGAGCAGTACTTC
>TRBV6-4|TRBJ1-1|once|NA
CASSDGGENTEAFF
TGTGCCAGCAGTGACGGGGGGGAGAACACTGAAGCTTTCTTT
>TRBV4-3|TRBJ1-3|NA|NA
CASSPGLGTNGNTIYF
TGCGCCAGCAGCCCAGGGTTAGGCACAAACGGAAACACCATATATTTT
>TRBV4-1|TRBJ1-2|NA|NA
CASSQGGAVYGYTF
TGCGCCAGCAGCCAAGGTGGGGCGGTCTATGGCTACACCTTC
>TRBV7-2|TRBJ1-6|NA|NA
CASSTLVIRNTNPSPLHF
TGTGCCAGCAGCACCCTTGTGATACGAAACACCAATCCTTCACCCCTCCACTTT
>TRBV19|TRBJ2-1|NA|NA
CASSIGDTHINEQFF
TGTGCCAGTAGTATTGGGGACACCCACATCAATGAGCAGTTCTTC
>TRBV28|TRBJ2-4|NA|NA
CASSAGTGKSGNIQYF
TGTGCCAGCAGTGCCGGTACAGGGAAGTCGGGAAACATTCAGTACTTC
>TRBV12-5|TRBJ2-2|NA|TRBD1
CASGSDRGRYTGELFF
TGTGCTAGTGGCTCGGACAGGGGGCGGTATACCGGGGAGCTGTTTTTT
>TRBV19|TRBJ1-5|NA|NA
CASSISAYSNQPQHF
TGTGCCAGTAGTATATCGGCCTATAGCAATCAGCCCCAGCATTTT
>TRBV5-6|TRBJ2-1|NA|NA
CASSLWTDIYNEQFF
TGTGCCAGCAGCTTATGGACAGACATATACAATGAGCAGTTCTTC
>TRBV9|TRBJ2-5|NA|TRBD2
CASSPGTSGVVETQYF
TGTGCCAGCAGCCCCGGGACTAGCGGAGTAGTGGAGACCCAGTACTTC
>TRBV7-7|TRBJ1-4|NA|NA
CASSDVPGPLDEKLFF
TGTGCCAGCAGCGACGTGCCGGGACCGCTAGATGAAAAACTGTTTTTT
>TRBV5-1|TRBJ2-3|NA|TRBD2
CASSLNSGITDTQYF
TGCGCCAGCAGCTTAAATAGCGGGATCACAGATACGCAGTATTTT
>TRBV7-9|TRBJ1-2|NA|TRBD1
CASSSQGYYGYTF
TGTGCCAGCAGCTCACAGGGGTACTATGGCTACACCTTC
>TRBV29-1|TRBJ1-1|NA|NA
CSVQVRDTEAFF
TGCAGCGTTCAAGTGCGTGACACTGAAGCTTTCTTT